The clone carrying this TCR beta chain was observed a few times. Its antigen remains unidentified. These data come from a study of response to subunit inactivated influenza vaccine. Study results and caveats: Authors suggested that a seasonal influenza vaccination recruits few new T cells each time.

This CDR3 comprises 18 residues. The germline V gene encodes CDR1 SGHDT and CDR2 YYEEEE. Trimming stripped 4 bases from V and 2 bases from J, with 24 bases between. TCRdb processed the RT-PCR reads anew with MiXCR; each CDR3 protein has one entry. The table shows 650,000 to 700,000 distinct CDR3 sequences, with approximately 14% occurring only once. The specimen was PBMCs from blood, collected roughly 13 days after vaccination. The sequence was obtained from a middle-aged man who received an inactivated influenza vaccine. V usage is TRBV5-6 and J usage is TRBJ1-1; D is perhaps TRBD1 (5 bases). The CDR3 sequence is CASSGTRIGARANTEAFF. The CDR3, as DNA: TGTGCCAGCAGCGGAACTAGGATTGGGGCGCGGGCTAACACTGAAGCTTTCTTT.